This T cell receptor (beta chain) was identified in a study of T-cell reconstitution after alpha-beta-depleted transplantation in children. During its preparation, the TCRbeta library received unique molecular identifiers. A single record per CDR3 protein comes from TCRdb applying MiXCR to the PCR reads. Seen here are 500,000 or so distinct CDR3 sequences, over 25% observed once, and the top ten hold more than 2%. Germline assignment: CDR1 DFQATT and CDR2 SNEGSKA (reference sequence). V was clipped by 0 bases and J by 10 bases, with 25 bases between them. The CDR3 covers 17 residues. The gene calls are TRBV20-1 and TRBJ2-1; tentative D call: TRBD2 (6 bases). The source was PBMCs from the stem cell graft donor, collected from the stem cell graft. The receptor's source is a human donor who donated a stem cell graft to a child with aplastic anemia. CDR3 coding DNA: TGCAGTGCTAGAGATGGGCAGCGGGCAACTGTTTCGCGCGAGCAGTTCTTC. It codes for CSARDGQRATVSREQFF.